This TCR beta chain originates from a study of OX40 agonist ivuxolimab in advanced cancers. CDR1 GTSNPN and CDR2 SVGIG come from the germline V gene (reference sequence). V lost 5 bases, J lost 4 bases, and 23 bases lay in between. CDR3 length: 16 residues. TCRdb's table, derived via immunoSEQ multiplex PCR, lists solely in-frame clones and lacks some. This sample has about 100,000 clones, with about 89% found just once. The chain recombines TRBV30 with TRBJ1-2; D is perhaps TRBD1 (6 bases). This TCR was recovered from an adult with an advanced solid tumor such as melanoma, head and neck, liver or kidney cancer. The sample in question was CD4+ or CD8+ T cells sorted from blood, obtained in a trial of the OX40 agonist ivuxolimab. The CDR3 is CAWSPRGGRGIYGYTF. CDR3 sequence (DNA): TGTGCCTGGTCCCCTAGGGGGGGGCGTGGGATCTATGGCTACACCTTC.